Presented here are 15 T cell receptor beta chains from one specimen sequenced in a study of post-analysis software for immune sequencing data. Their antigen targets remain unknown. Study outcomes and limitations: About 5 TRBV segments were more frequent in patients than controls; TRBV5-6, TRBV5-1 and TRBV20-1 belonged to this group.

Prepared TCR beta cDNA libraries contained unique molecular identifiers. From the PCR reads, TCRdb called clonotypes with MiXCR, one entry per CDR3 protein. This table has roughly 650,000 distinct CDR3 sequences, roughly three fifths appearing once. The sequenced material came from blood. All receptors come from a girl aged 2-10 years with multiple sclerosis.

This sequence joins TRBV12-3 or TRBV12-4 and TRBJ2-7; 7 bases match TRBD2. V shed 7 bases and J 3 bases; nucleotides not matched to a gene: 12. The CDR3 spans 15 residues. CDR3 DNA: TGTGCCAGCACCCCGGGGCCGGGGGGATTCTACGAGCAGTACTTC. This translates into CASTPGPGGFYEQYF.

In this sample, this clonotype turned up a few times. This chain uses TRBV6-5 with TRBJ1-2; D is uncertain. The V and J ends lost 0 bases and 5 bases respectively, with 7 bases between them. The CDR3 totals 13 residues. Looked up from germline, CDR1 is MNHEY and CDR2 is SVGAGI. The CDR3 DNA sequence: TGTGCCAGCAGTTACTCAGGGCAGTATGGCTACACCTTC. Its protein product is CASSYSGQYGYTF.

The chain recombines TRBV29-1 with TRBJ2-5; TRBD2 is a possible D gene (6 bases). The germline V gene encodes CDR1 SQVTM and CDR2 ANQGSEA. V was cut by 3 bases and J by 11 bases, with 19 bases left in between. This CDR3 has 13 amino acids. Here the CDR3 DNA reads TGCAGCGTTGAGGGCCCTGATTCCCGGGGGCAGTACTTC. Residues: CSVEGPDSRGQYF.

The rearrangement links TRBV20-1 to TRBJ2-1, with D possibly being TRBD1 or TRBD2 (5 bases each). The germline V and J ends were trimmed by 8 bases and 7 bases, with 9 bases remaining between them. The CDR3 extends over 10 amino acids. The germline CDR1 and CDR2 sequences are DFQATT and SNEGSKA (reference sequence). The chain's CDR3 is CSPRGNEQFF. DNA for the CDR3: TGCAGTCCGAGGGGAAATGAGCAGTTCTTC.

This clonotype occurred once. Because it lacks the conserved phenylalanine or tryptophan at the end, this CDR3 is likely a read error. J is TRBJ2-7 and V is TRBV12-3 or TRBV12-4, with TRBD2 as a possible D gene (5 bases). This CDR3 spans 15 amino acids. Trimming shortened V by 7 bases and J by 1 base, and 17 bases separated the two germline ends. As DNA, the CDR3 is TGTGCCAGCAATACTGGTCCGGGCGGGTCCTACGAGCAGTACTGC. It codes for CASNTGPGGSYEQYC.

The chain links TRBV5-1 to TRBJ1-1; D not resolved. This CDR3 spans 16 amino acids. The germline V and J ends were trimmed by 0 bases and 1 base, with 13 bases remaining between them. Germline lookup yields CDR1 SGHRS and CDR2 YFSETQ. The chain's CDR3 is CASSLDGTRGNTEAFF. The CDR3, as DNA: TGCGCCAGCAGCTTGGACGGTACGAGAGGGAACACTGAAGCTTTCTTT. The whole variable domain, remainder taken from reference TRBV5-1 and TRBJ1-1, is KAGVTQTPRYLIKTRGQQVTLSCSPISGHRSVSWYQQTPGQGLQFLFEYFSETQRNKGNFPGRFSGRQFSNSRSEMNVSTLELGDSALYLCASSLDGTRGNTEAFFGQGTRLTVV.

The CDR3 reads CATKGGLGNTEAFF. CDR3 nucleotide sequence: TGTGCCACCAAGGGGGGTCTCGGGAACACTGAAGCTTTCTTT. The rearrangement links TRBV7-2 to TRBJ1-1, with D possibly being TRBD1 (6 bases). Per the germline V gene, CDR1 is SGHTA and CDR2 is FQGNSA. This CDR3 has 14 residues. The V gene lost 10 bases and the J gene lost 1 base, with 16 bases spanning the gap.

The sample holds one count of this clonotype. The genes are TRBV20-1 and TRBJ2-1; 9 bases fit TRBD2. The CDR3 runs to 16 residues. V lost 5 bases to trimming and J lost 4 bases; unmatched junction nucleotides: 12. The germline gives CDR1 DFQATT, CDR2 SNEGSKA (reference sequence). As DNA, the CDR3 is TGCAGTGCTCAGAACTTTGCTAGCGGGAAATACAATGAGCAGTTCTTC. Protein: CSAQNFASGKYNEQFF.

The V call is TRBV25-1, the J call TRBJ2-1; no clear D gene. Germline V gene data show CDR1 as MGHDK and CDR2 as SYGVNS. There are 13 residues in the CDR3. V lost 2 bases, J lost 6 bases, and 8 bases lay in between. The CDR3 protein is CASSEVGFNEQFF. The CDR3 nucleotides read TGTGCCAGCAGTGAAGTAGGATTCAATGAGCAGTTCTTC. The full variable domain, in which reference TRBV25-1 and TRBJ2-1 provide the parts outside the CDR3, is EADIYQTPRYLVIGTGKKITLECSQTMGHDKMYWYQQDPGMELHLIHYSYGVNSTEKGDLSSESTVSRIRTEHFPLTLESARPSHTSQYLCASSEVGFNEQFFGPGTRLTVL.

This clonotype was recorded a few times. The chain has TRBV12-3 or TRBV12-4 and TRBJ2-5; D is unclear. V gave up 7 bases and J gave up 4 bases, with 16 bases separating them. The CDR3 contains 14 residues. The CDR3 nucleotides are TGTGCCAGCACCTTAGCCGGATCTGGAGAGACCCAGTACTTC. Its protein is CASTLAGSGETQYF.

The V gene is TRBV3-1, the J gene TRBJ1-1; no clear D. The CDR3 spans 14 residues. CDR1 and CDR2 (germline): LGHDT, YNNKEL (reference sequence). V lost 4 bases, J lost 6 bases, and 15 bases lay in between. CDR3 coding DNA: TGTGCCAGCAGCCGCGTGGAGGGTTTCTCTGAAGCTTTCTTT. Protein: CASSRVEGFSEAFF.

V is TRBV28 and J is TRBJ1-2, with D possibly being TRBD1 (6 bases). V shed 3 bases and J shed 4 bases, with 15 bases lying between them. Germline CDR1 and CDR2: MDHEN and SYDVKM. The CDR3 runs 15 residues. The CDR3 DNA follows: TGTGCCAGCAGTTTCCTCGACAGGCCCCTCTATGGCTACACCTTC. This sequence encodes CASSFLDRPLYGYTF.

This clonotype was observed a handful of times. The V call is TRBV6-5, the J call TRBJ1-1, with 10 bases matching TRBD1. Germline trimming cut 6 bases from V and 7 bases from J; bases unmatched to any gene: 2. Germline V CDR1 and CDR2: MNHEY, SVGAGI. The CDR3 totals 12 residues. The CDR3 here is CASSWDRGEAFF. The CDR3 DNA follows: TGTGCCAGCAGCTGGGACAGGGGTGAAGCTTTCTTT.

The CDR3 here is CSAGGQNQPQHF. The DNA for the CDR3 is TGCAGCGCCGGAGGGCAGAATCAGCCCCAGCATTTT. The gene calls are TRBV29-1 and TRBJ1-5; D gene unclear. This CDR3 comprises 12 residues. The V gene's germline CDR1 is SQVTM and CDR2 ANQGSEA. The germline V and J ends were trimmed by 7 bases and 4 bases, with 11 bases remaining between them.

J is TRBJ2-7 and V is TRBV6-4; 7 bases map to TRBD1. The V segment lost 3 bases and the J segment 4 bases; nucleotides outside the gene matches: 3. Germline V lookup: CDR1 MRHNA, CDR2 SNTAGT. The CDR3 sequence is 13 residues long. The DNA of the CDR3 is TGTGCCAGCAGTGAGGACAGGATATACGAGCAGTACTTC. Encoded protein: CASSEDRIYEQYF.